What follows are 11 T cell receptor beta chains derived from one specimen sequenced in a study of blood T cell repertoires in COVID-19. The assay was immunoSEQ multiplex PCR, and TCRdb's table has in-frame clones only and misses some. The sample carries 200,000 to 300,000 clones, 88% recorded once. Sample: peripheral blood. The receptors originated from a woman aged 25 to 39 with COVID-19, enrolled during active disease.

This clone was found once. The J gene is TRBJ2-5, the V gene TRBV28; 9 nucleotides agree with TRBD2. The CDR3 sequence is 15 residues long. Unmatched junction bases numbered 8, after V lost 5 bases and J lost 4 bases. Per germline, CDR1 MDHEN and CDR2 SYDVKM. DNA of the CDR3: TGTGCCAGCAGTCAAGGGACTAGCCGCAGAGAGACCCAGTACTTC. Residues: CASSQGTSRRETQYF.

This clone appeared once. CDR3 residues: CASSLDSYGSTEAFF. In DNA, the CDR3 is TGTGCCAGCAGCCTCGACTCCTATGGAAGCACTGAAGCTTTCTTT. The chain joins TRBV7-2 to TRBJ1-1; D ambiguous. The V gene's germline CDR1 is SGHTA and CDR2 FQGNSA. The CDR3 loop spans 15 amino acids. Trimming cost V 5 bases and J 4 bases, with 17 bases left between them. Full variable domain (outside the CDR3, taken from reference TRBV7-2 and TRBJ1-1): GAGVSQSPSNKVTEKGKDVELRCDPISGHTALYWYRQSLGQGLEFLIYFQGNSAPDKSGLPSDRFSAERTGGSVSTLTIQRTQQEDSAVYLCASSLDSYGSTEAFFGQGTRLTVV.

The chain recombines TRBV6-1 with TRBJ1-5; D remains ambiguous. The germline V and J ends were trimmed by 3 bases and 0 bases, with 18 bases remaining between them. This CDR3 is 18 amino acids long. Germline-derived CDR1 and CDR2 are MNHNS and SASEGT. CDR3 region: CASSEGTPVAYSNQPQHF. The DNA of the CDR3 is TGTGCCAGCAGTGAGGGCACCCCGGTCGCCTATAGCAATCAGCCCCAGCATTTT.

The chain has TRBV27 and TRBJ2-3, with 10 bases fitting TRBD1. Germline V gene lookup returns CDR1 MNHEY and CDR2 SMNVEV (reference sequence). The V gene end was trimmed by 6 bases and the J gene end by 4 bases; junction bases not matched to a gene: 7. This CDR3 is built from 15 residues. The CDR3 is CASRAGTGDPDTQYF. Written as DNA, the CDR3 is TGTGCCAGCAGGGCCGGGACAGGGGATCCAGATACGCAGTATTTT.

The J gene is TRBJ2-3, the V gene TRBV27, with 9 bases matching TRBD2. The CDR3 spans 14 residues. V gave up 9 bases and J gave up 6 bases; unmatched junction bases: 10. The germline V gene encodes CDR1 MNHEY and CDR2 SMNVEV (reference sequence). DNA for the CDR3: TGTGCCAGTTCACTTCTAGCGGGAAGGGATACGCAGTATTTT. It codes for CASSLLAGRDTQYF.

The V and J genes are TRBV4-3 and TRBJ1-3; possibly TRBD1 for D (6 bases). This CDR3 comprises 18 residues. Germline CDR1 is LGHNA and CDR2 is YSLEER. The V end was cut by 0 bases, the J end by 2 bases, with 17 bases between. The CDR3 DNA follows: TGCGCCAGCAGCCAAGATTGGGGCCCAGGGGCAGCTGGAAACACCATATATTTT. Its translation: CASSQDWGPGAAGNTIYF.

V usage is TRBV6-6 and J usage is TRBJ2-7, with 7 nucleotides matching TRBD1. The CDR3 has 14 residues. J gave up 5 bases and V 6 bases, and 10 bases lay outside the gene matches. Per the germline V gene, CDR1 is MNHNY and CDR2 is SVGAGI (reference sequence). The CDR3 bases are TGTGCCAGCAGACCCCCGGGACAGAGGGACGAGCAGTACTTC. Translation: CASRPPGQRDEQYF.

In its sample, this clone was seen once. The chain joins TRBV5-6 to TRBJ2-5, with 8 bases fitting TRBD2. The CDR3 length is 16 residues. The germline V gene has CDR1 SGHDT and CDR2 YYEEEE. V lost 0 bases, J lost 5 bases, and 9 bases stayed unmatched. Here the CDR3 reads CASSLAGRVAGETQYF. CDR3 coding DNA: TGTGCCAGCAGCTTGGCCGGGAGGGTAGCGGGGGAGACCCAGTACTTC. The variable domain in full, with the rest retrieved from reference TRBV5-6 and TRBJ2-5, is DAGVTQSPTHLIKTRGQQVTLRCSPKSGHDTVSWYQQALGQGPQFIFQYYEEEERQRGNFPDRFSGHQFPNYSSELNVNALLLGDSALYLCASSLAGRVAGETQYFGPGTRLLVL.

The chain is built from TRBV15 and TRBJ1-4; 9 nucleotides line up with TRBD1. Unmatched junction bases numbered 3, after V lost 4 bases and J lost 3 bases. Germline V gene lookup returns CDR1 LNHNV and CDR2 YYDKDF (reference sequence). The CDR3 is made up of 15 amino acids. The CDR3 is CATSNRGLANEKLFF. CDR3 nucleotide sequence: TGTGCCACCAGCAACAGGGGGCTGGCTAATGAAAAACTGTTTTTT. The full variable domain, its missing parts supplied by reference TRBV15 and TRBJ1-4, is DAMVIQNPRYQVTQFGKPVTLSCSQTLNHNVMYWYQQKSSQAPKLLFHYYDKDFNNEADTPDNFQSRRPNTSFCFLDIRSPGLGDTAMYLCATSNRGLANEKLFFGSGTQLSVL.

This clone was counted only a few times. The J gene is TRBJ1-2, the V gene TRBV5-4; D possibly corresponds to TRBD1 (5 bases). This CDR3 comprises 13 residues. Germline V CDR1 and CDR2: SGHNT, YYREEE (reference sequence). Deletions cut 4 bases from V and 1 base from J, with 8 bases between. The CDR3 bases are TGTGCCAGCAGCCTTCAGGGTAACTATGGCTACACCTTC. It encodes CASSLQGNYGYTF. Combining the CDR3 with reference TRBV5-4 and TRBJ1-2 gives the whole variable domain ETGVTQSPTHLIKTRGQQVTLRCSSQSGHNTVSWYQQALGQGPQFIFQYYREEENGRGNFPPRFSGLQFPNYSSELNVNALELDDSALYLCASSLQGNYGYTFGSGTRLTVV.

The chain recombines TRBV3-1 (or the pseudogene TRBV3-2) with TRBJ1-1; possibly TRBD1 for D (6 bases). The CDR3 has 15 residues. Trimming pared 4 bases from V and 4 bases from J, leaving 16 bases between. Germline-derived CDR1 and CDR2 are LGHDT and YNNKEL (reference sequence). The CDR3 coding sequence is TGTGCCAGCAGCCCTCTCCAGGGGCCCAGCACTGAAGCTTTCTTT. Encoded protein: CASSPLQGPSTEAFF.